This record looks at one TCR beta chain sequence and its context. Its target is unknown. At one boundary the junction diverges from the germline segment, which might be a read error. This sample is part of a study of shared clonotypes between healthy human individuals. TCRdb keeps only in-frame clones here, not all; method: immunoSEQ multiplex PCR. This sample yields 760,000 or so clones, of which around 96% are seen a single time; about 0.21% belongs to the top ten. Positive CCR7 selection of CD45RO-negative cells yielded the naive CD8 cells, and terminally differentiated effector memory CD45RA+ cells were excluded. Those who donated were healthy HIV-negative adults, with no recent acute infections or vaccinations reported. Notes on the study in general: Sample collection involved blood only; tissue repertoires are likely different. Four donors showed sharing of approximately 4.7% of naive CD4 clonotypes. The study's rarefaction showed incomplete sorted-subset sequencing despite large depth.

CDR3 length: 11 residues. Germline V gene lookup returns CDR1 SGHNT and CDR2 YENEEA. V gene TRBV11-3 combines with J gene TRBJ2-1, with D hard to call. The TCR was taken from a man aged 30 to 45 in good health. Sequencing used naive CD8+ T cells sorted from blood. The CDR3 region is CASSSDNEQFF. CDR3 bases: TGTGCCAGCAGCTCCGACAATGAGCAGTTCTTC.